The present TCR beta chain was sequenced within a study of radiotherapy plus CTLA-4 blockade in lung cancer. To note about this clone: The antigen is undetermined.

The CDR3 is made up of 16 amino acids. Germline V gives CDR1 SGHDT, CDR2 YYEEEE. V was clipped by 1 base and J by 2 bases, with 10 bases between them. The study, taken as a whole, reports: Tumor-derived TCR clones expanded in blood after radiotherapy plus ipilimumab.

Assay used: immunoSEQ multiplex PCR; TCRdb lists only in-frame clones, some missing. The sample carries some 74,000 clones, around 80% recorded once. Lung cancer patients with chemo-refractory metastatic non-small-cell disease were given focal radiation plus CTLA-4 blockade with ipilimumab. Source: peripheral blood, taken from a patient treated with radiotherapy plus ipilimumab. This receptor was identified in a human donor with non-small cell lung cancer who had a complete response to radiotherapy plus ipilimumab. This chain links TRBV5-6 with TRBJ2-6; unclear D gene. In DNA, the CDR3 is TGTGCCAGCAGCTTGCGCTCGGTGCCTGGGGCCAACGTCCTGACTTTC. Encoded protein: CASSLRSVPGANVLTF.